Each of the 28 T cell receptor beta chains below was sequenced from the same sample in a study of cytomegalovirus exposure and HLA in healthy donors (dated by TCRdb to about 2017). The library was produced with the immunoSEQ multiplex PCR assay. For the multiplex PCR, a mixture combining 60 forward primers for TCR Vbeta segments and 13 reverse primers for TCR Jbeta segments was used. Here the immuneACCESS table is served through TCRdb, limited to in-frame sequences with V and J called. Missing clones are a known gap in these copies; in checked studies unresolved V genes cover under half, and the rest lacks a known reason. This sample holds some 95,000 clones; 80% were observed only once. Together, the top ten hold under 8.5% of the sample. Sequencing was carried out using PBMCs. These receptors were obtained from a man aged 25-45 years in good health and CMV-seronegative.

Judged by abundance, this clone is large. The J gene is TRBJ2-6, the V gene TRBV10-3; tentative D call: TRBD1 (5 bases). Germline CDR1 ENHRY, CDR2 SYGVKD. V was shortened by 4 bases and J by 0 bases, with 13 bases between the two germline ends. This CDR3 contains 17 residues. This CDR3 is CAISGGSSSSGANVLTF. For the CDR3, the DNA is TGTGCCATCAGTGGGGGCAGTTCTAGCTCTGGGGCCAACGTCCTGACTTTC.

V usage is TRBV7-9 and J usage is TRBJ1-3; D call uncertain. The CDR3 sequence is 14 residues long. V dropped 5 bases and J dropped 1 base, with 9 bases sitting between them. Germline CDR1 SEHNR, CDR2 FQNEAQ (reference sequence). The CDR3 sequence: CASSVPGSGNTIYF. In DNA, the CDR3 is TGTGCCAGCAGCGTTCCGGGATCTGGAAACACCATATATTTT.

A few counts support this clone. The gene calls are TRBV5-1 and TRBJ2-1; 13 bases agree with TRBD2. CDR1 and CDR2 from the germline V gene are SGHRS and YFSETQ. The CDR3 consists of 16 residues. After removal of 4 bases from V and 7 bases from J, the junction contained 8 bases not matched to a gene. DNA for the CDR3: TGCGCCAGCAGCGCCGCCGGACTAGCGGGAGAGAATGAGCAGTTCTTC. Translation gives CASSAAGLAGENEQFF.

This clone came up once. J is TRBJ1-2 and V is TRBV4-3; D is unclear. The CDR3 is made up of 15 amino acids. Trimming took 0 bases from V and 4 from J, leaving 12 bases between them. Germline V gene lookup returns CDR1 LGHNA and CDR2 YSLEER. The CDR3 loop reads CASSQEGGRTYGYTF. CDR3 sequence (DNA): TGCGCCAGCAGCCAAGAAGGAGGCAGGACCTATGGCTACACCTTC.

This chain joins TRBV6-4 and TRBJ2-2; possible D gene TRBD1, 5 bases. The CDR3 covers 14 residues. The V end was cut by 3 bases, the J end by 5 bases, with 10 bases between. From germline, CDR1 is MRHNA and CDR2 SNTAGT. Here the CDR3 DNA reads TGTGCCAGCAGTGAGCAGGGCGTTACCGGGGAGCTGTTTTTT. This sequence encodes CASSEQGVTGELFF.

This clone was observed a few times. The chain is built from TRBV7-9 and TRBJ1-1; TRBD1 matches 7 bases. Germline assignment: CDR1 SEHNR and CDR2 FQNEAQ (reference sequence). This CDR3 has 15 residues. The junction had 6 bases not matched to a gene; V was cut back by 5 bases and J by 0 bases. CDR3 coding DNA: TGTGCCAGCAGCACCAGGGACAGTTTGAACACTGAAGCTTTCTTT. Its protein product is CASSTRDSLNTEAFF.

The chain is built from TRBV5-8 and TRBJ2-6; 8 bases align to TRBD1. The trim removed 4 bases at V and 4 bases at J, leaving 13 bases unmatched. The CDR3 extends over 18 amino acids. The germline V gene has CDR1 SGHTS and CDR2 YDEGEE. The CDR3 DNA reads TGTGCCAGCAGCCCCCTCGTAGGACAGGGTTCCGGGGCCAACGTCCTGACTTTC. Its translation is CASSPLVGQGSGANVLTF.

The CDR3 bases are TGTGCCAGCAGCTTCACGTACGGGACAGGGCGTAATTCACCCCTCCACTTT. This sequence encodes CASSFTYGTGRNSPLHF. V gene TRBV13 combines with J gene TRBJ1-6; 9 nucleotides match TRBD1. V lost 3 bases to trimming and J lost 6 bases; unmatched junction nucleotides: 9. CDR3 length equals 17 residues. Germline loops: CDR1 PRHDT, CDR2 FYEKMQ (reference sequence).

V is TRBV6-5 and J is TRBJ1-5; 10 nucleotides match TRBD1. J gave up 5 bases and V 6 bases, and 7 bases lay outside the gene matches. Germline V CDR1 and CDR2: MNHEY, SVGAGI. This CDR3 has 15 residues. CDR3 DNA: TGTGCCAGCAGGGCGGGACAGGGGTCCCATCAGCCCCAGCATTTT. It is translated as CASRAGQGSHQPQHF.

V is TRBV11-2 and J is TRBJ2-1; tentative D call: TRBD2 (5 bases). CDR3 size: 13 residues. Germline values: CDR1 SGHAT, CDR2 FQNNGV. V was pared by 4 bases and J by 6 bases, with 10 bases between. The CDR3 bases are TGTGCCAGCAGCTCGAGGGTCCGCAATGAGCAGTTCTTC. Encoded protein: CASSSRVRNEQFF.

In its sample, this clone was seen a few times. The rearrangement uses TRBV15 and TRBJ2-1, with a weak D call TRBD2 (6 bases). Looked up from germline, CDR1 is LNHNV and CDR2 is YYDKDF (reference sequence). The CDR3 length is 15 residues. Trimming shortened V by 1 base and J by 2 bases, and 9 bases separated the two germline ends. Here the CDR3 reads CATSRVTGAYNEQFF. The CDR3 DNA reads as TGTGCCACCAGCAGAGTAACGGGGGCCTACAATGAGCAGTTCTTC.

This chain links TRBV6-1 with TRBJ2-7, with 11 nucleotides matching TRBD1. J was trimmed by 2 bases and V by 5 bases; bases with no gene match: 5. This CDR3 has 15 residues. Germline assignment: CDR1 MNHNS and CDR2 SASEGT. CDR3 nucleotides: TGTGCCAGCAGTCCGGCGGGACAGGGGGCCTACGAGCAGTACTTC. This codes for CASSPAGQGAYEQYF.

A single count supports this clone. The V call is TRBV4-2, the J call TRBJ2-7; weak D call: TRBD1 (7 bases). The CDR3 is 13 residues long. CDR1 is LGHNA, CDR2 YNFKEQ, per germline. Trimming removed 6 bases from V and 4 bases from J, with 13 bases in between. The CDR3 coding sequence is TGTGCCAGCAGAAGGCAGGGGGGATACGAGCAGTACTTC. It yields the protein CASRRQGGYEQYF.

This clone was seen a handful of times. The V call is TRBV6-1, the J call TRBJ1-5; TRBD1 matches at 8 bases. The J segment lost 2 bases and the V segment lost 4 bases, leaving 4 bases of the junction unmatched. Germline V CDR1 and CDR2: MNHNS, SASEGT. This CDR3 contains 15 residues. In DNA form, the CDR3 reads TGTGCCAGCAGTGGGACAGGGATAGGCAATCAGCCCCAGCATTTT. It translates to CASSGTGIGNQPQHF.

This chain links TRBV2 with TRBJ2-7; tentatively, D is TRBD1 (5 bases). The germline gives CDR1 SNHLY, CDR2 FYNNEI. V was trimmed by 6 bases and J by 6 bases, leaving 18 bases between them. This CDR3 has 14 residues. In DNA form, the CDR3 reads TGTGCCAGCAGCCCTTGGACAAAACCTACCGAGCAGTACTTC. Translation gives CASSPWTKPTEQYF.

The chain combines TRBV7-2 with TRBJ2-7, with D perhaps matching TRBD1 (5 bases). With 8 bases removed from V and 2 bases from J, the gap between germline ends came to 16 bases. Germline V gene data show CDR1 as SGHTA and CDR2 as FQGNSA. The CDR3 spans 14 residues. The CDR3 region is CASVRPDSPYEQYF. CDR3 coding DNA: TGTGCCAGCGTAAGGCCCGACAGCCCCTACGAGCAGTACTTC.

This rearrangement joins TRBV6-4 to TRBJ2-7; a weak D match, TRBD2 (5 bases). Per germline, CDR1 MRHNA and CDR2 SNTAGT. This CDR3 has 13 residues. The V gene lost 5 bases and the J gene lost 7 bases, with 15 bases spanning the gap. The CDR3 DNA reads as TGTGCCAGCAGTTTCACCCTGGGGAGTGAGCAGTACTTC. Translated, it gives CASSFTLGSEQYF.

This chain connects TRBV28 to TRBJ1-1; D is perhaps TRBD1 (6 bases). Germline-derived CDR1 and CDR2 are MDHEN and SYDVKM. Trimming shortened V by 2 bases and J by 3 bases, and 16 bases separated the two germline ends. This CDR3 is 16 amino acids long. CDR3 in DNA: TGTGCCAGCAGTTTAAGAGCGGGGGGCGTGGACACTGAAGCTTTCTTT. Its translation: CASSLRAGGVDTEAFF.

V is TRBV10-1 and J is TRBJ1-2; the match to TRBD1 covers 7 bases. Germline V gene data show CDR1 as WNHNN and CDR2 as SYGVQD (reference sequence). The ends lost 3 bases at V and 3 bases at J; junction bases unmatched: 7. The CDR3 consists of 15 residues. CDR3 loop: CASSEGHTGDYGYTF. Here the CDR3 DNA reads TGCGCCAGCAGTGAAGGCCATACAGGGGACTATGGCTACACCTTC.

The chain carries TRBV28 and TRBJ1-6, with a weak D call TRBD1 (5 bases). CDR3 size: 15 residues. Deletions cut 8 bases from V and 5 bases from J, with 16 bases between. Germline V CDR1 and CDR2: MDHEN, SYDVKM. CDR3 coding DNA: TGTGCCAGCGAACCCCAGCAGGGAAATAATTCACCCCTCCACTTT. This codes for CASEPQQGNNSPLHF.

The chain uses TRBV5-1 and TRBJ2-2; maybe TRBD1 (5 bases). The CDR3 runs to 15 residues. Germline V lookup: CDR1 SGHRS, CDR2 YFSETQ. Trimming removed 1 base from V and 1 base from J, with 8 bases in between. Here the CDR3 DNA reads TGCGCCAGCAGCTTGCCAGGGAAGAACACCGGGGAGCTGTTTTTT. Translation gives CASSLPGKNTGELFF.

The chain links TRBV19 to TRBJ2-1; 9 bases are shared with TRBD1. CDR1 is LNHDA and CDR2 is SQIVND in the germline V gene (reference sequence). This CDR3 is 14 amino acids long. With 7 bases clipped from V and 4 bases from J, the junction kept 5 bases outside the gene matches. This chain's CDR3 is CASTTGGLYNEQFF. The CDR3 DNA reads TGTGCCAGTACTACAGGGGGCCTATACAATGAGCAGTTCTTC.

This clone was picked up a small number of times. The chain employs TRBV5-1 and TRBJ1-1; D call uncertain. Trimming took 5 bases from V and 4 from J, leaving 15 bases between them. The CDR3 sequence is 14 residues long. Looked up from germline, CDR1 is SGHRS and CDR2 is YFSETQ. The CDR3 coding sequence is TGCGCCAGCAGGGAGGGAGGGTTAGGCACTGAAGCTTTCTTT. Protein product: CASREGGLGTEAFF.

This sequence joins TRBV14 and TRBJ1-2; tentative D call: TRBD1 (6 bases). Trimming took 1 base from V and 4 from J, leaving 7 bases between them. Germline CDR1 reads SGHDN; CDR2 reads FVKESK. The CDR3 spans 13 residues. Here the CDR3 reads CASSQGRGYGYTF. CDR3 nucleotides: TGTGCCAGCAGCCAAGGCAGGGGCTATGGCTACACCTTC.

The chain carries TRBV6-5 and TRBJ1-1; D is possibly TRBD1 (5 bases). The CDR3 length is 15 residues. Per germline, CDR1 MNHEY and CDR2 SVGAGI. V was trimmed by 2 bases and J by 0 bases, leaving 10 bases between them. The CDR3 DNA reads TGTGCCAGCAGTTACCGGGGGTTCGTGAACACTGAAGCTTTCTTT. Its translation is CASSYRGFVNTEAFF.

This sequence joins TRBV6-1 and TRBJ2-7; D is perhaps TRBD1 (5 bases). This CDR3 has 12 amino acids. Trimming removed 6 bases at V and 1 base at J, with 7 bases between. Germline CDR1 MNHNS, CDR2 SASEGT. DNA for the CDR3: TGTGCCAGCAGCGCAGGGTCCTACGAGCAGTACTTC. This translates into CASSAGSYEQYF.

This clone was recorded only once. The gene calls are TRBV7-6 and TRBJ2-1; TRBD2 matches at 10 bases. From germline, CDR1 is SGHVS and CDR2 FNYEAQ. The CDR3 totals 16 residues. V trimming: 2 bases; J trimming: 3 bases; junction bases outside the gene matches: 4. The CDR3 region is CASSLIPSGSYNEQFF. The CDR3 DNA reads as TGTGCCAGCAGCTTAATTCCTAGCGGGAGCTACAATGAGCAGTTCTTC.

The CDR3, as DNA: TGCGCCAGCAGCGCTACAGGGAAAGGAAACACCATATATTTT. It encodes CASSATGKGNTIYF. This chain uses TRBV10-2 with TRBJ1-3; possible D gene TRBD1, 6 bases. Trimming took off 6 bases at V and 4 bases at J, with 13 bases between the two ends. The CDR3 runs to 14 residues. Germline values: CDR1 WSHSY, CDR2 SAAADI.